A selection of T cell receptor beta chains follows, all from one sample in a study of cytomegalovirus exposure and HLA in healthy donors. Repertoires were generated with immunoSEQ multiplex PCR, while TCRdb's copy carries only in-frame clones and drops some. This repertoire shows some 130,000 clones, about 70% found once; its top ten account for 3% to 3.5%. Sequences were obtained from PBMCs. Source of these receptors: a man aged 35 to 55 in good health and CMV-seronegative. CDR3s include the opening cysteine and the closing phenylalanine or tryptophan. D genes are given only for firm matches. Some rows mark clone size as missing; the rest say once, few, many or name a class of expanded clone.

clone size	CDR3 length	D gene	V gene	J gene	CDR3 DNA	CDR3 protein
.	13	.	TRBV5-1	TRBJ2-7	TGCGCCAGCAGCGTGGACAGCCCCTACGAGCAGTACTTC	CASSVDSPYEQYF
few	15	.	TRBV7-9	TRBJ2-7	TGTGCCAGCAGCTTAGCGGATTCGGGGAGCTACGAGCAGTACTTC	CASSLADSGSYEQYF
.	18	.	TRBV5-6	TRBJ1-5	TGTGCCAGCAGCTTAGCCCAGAAGGGGGGGGTGAGCAATCAGCCCCAGCATTTT	CASSLAQKGGVSNQPQHF
.	14	.	TRBV4-1	TRBJ1-1	TGCGCCAGCAGCCAAGGGAGGATACACACTGAAGCTTTCTTT	CASSQGRIHTEAFF
.	15	.	TRBV19	TRBJ1-2	TGTGCCAGTAGTGCGTCGCCCCGGGGTCCCTATGGCTACACCTTC	CASSASPRGPYGYTF
.	15	.	TRBV6-7	TRBJ2-7	TGTGCCAGCAGTTATAAAGGCCAGGGCCGCTACGAGCAGTACTTC	CASSYKGQGRYEQYF
once	16	TRBD2	TRBV30	TRBJ2-2	TGTGCCTGGAGGCTTAGCGGGGGGGCCGTCACCGGGGAGCTGTTTTTT	CAWRLSGGAVTGELFF
few	13	.	TRBV6-1	TRBJ2-3	TGTGCCAGCAAGTGGGGAGGCACAGATACGCAGTATTTT	CASKWGGTDTQYF
once	17	.	TRBV19	TRBJ1-1	TGTGCCAGTAGTACATCCACCCTCATGACAGGGAACACTGAAGCTTTCTTT	CASSTSTLMTGNTEAFF
medium-sized	16	TRBD1	TRBV5-6	TRBJ2-1	TGTGCCAGCAGCGGGACCCGGACAGGGGTAACGAATGAGCAGTTCTTC	CASSGTRTGVTNEQFF
.	13	.	TRBV15	TRBJ1-5	TGTGCCACCAGCAGAGGTTCGGGTCAGCCCCAGCATTTT	CATSRGSGQPQHF
.	15	.	TRBV29-1	TRBJ2-2	TGCAGCGTTGAAGATTTACAGGGTAACGCCGGGGAGCTGTTTTTT	CSVEDLQGNAGELFF
.	15	TRBD2	TRBV7-3	TRBJ2-3	TGTGCCAGCAGCTTAATGGGGGGGGGTGGGGATACGCAGTATTTT	CASSLMGGGGDTQYF
once	15	TRBD2	TRBV19	TRBJ2-7	TGTGCCAGTAGTGTCGGGGGGGACCCCTCCTACGAGCAGTACTTC	CASSVGGDPSYEQYF
.	15	.	TRBV6-4	TRBJ1-6	TGTGCCAGCAGCCTCCAGGGCTCCTATAATTCACCCCTCCACTTT	CASSLQGSYNSPLHF
.	15	.	TRBV7-9	TRBJ2-2	TGTGCCAGCCCGGTAGGGGCCGGGTTCGCCGGGGAGCTGTTTTTT	CASPVGAGFAGELFF